The present T cell receptor beta chain was sequenced within a study of blood T cells in healthy people across ages (dated by TCRdb to the mid-2010s). Study-level background: Template switching captured roughly one uniquely barcoded TCR beta cDNA molecule per two T cells in model experiments. Age-related changes in TCR beta repertoire diversity were measured in the study by deep sequencing normalized with unique cDNA molecular identifiers. The donors were split into four age groups: young (average around 15 years), middle-aged (around 40), aged (roughly 65) and long-lived (under 90). To avoid experimental bias, donors of different ages were randomly spread across the sequencing lanes. For two donors (one aged 18 to 29 and one aged 80 or older), the study analyzed two additional independent replicas of 1 million unique cDNA reads from the same blood draw. Broad study findings and their caveats: As age increased, observed TCR beta diversity per million T cells dropped in a roughly linear way, and a significant reduction was already evident by age 40. Estimates of total diversity based on one million sequenced T cells were regarded as lower bounds and as underestimates. Compared with the aged group, the long-lived group had more naive CD4+ T cells, fewer expanded clones and increased TCR diversity, a pattern suggesting age selection. Since profiling was done on bulk unsorted PBMCs, naive and antigen-experienced compartments could not be conclusively compared. The CMV infection status of donors was not known, potentially confounding age-related changes in expanded clonotypes. A strong correlation was found between observed TCR beta diversity and the percentage of naive T cells measured by flow cytometry.

Library prep was done by 5' RACE. Sequencing was carried out with an Illumina HiSeq 2500. A second roughly 6 to 12 cycle PCR used a sample-barcoded 5' primer and a J-beta primer mix. A template-switch 5' adaptor carrying 12 random nucleotides introduced a unique molecular identifier onto each TCR beta cDNA molecule. Each sample yielded at least 2.5 million CDR3-containing paired-end reads. First-strand cDNA was synthesized from all RNA with the Mint cDNA synthesis kit, primed by a TRBC-specific oligonucleotide. Following uracil-DNA glycosylase treatment, a first 18-cycle PCR with universal primers M1SS and BC2_uni_R was performed on all cDNA. Under the source paper's analysis protocol: For normalization, 1 million high-quality reads, each with a distinct molecular identifier, were randomly selected from each sample. Instead of being binned into consensus sequences, reads that shared molecular identifiers were thrown out. MiTCR, run with a Q25 quality threshold and the strictest error-elimination algorithm, handled CDR3 identification, clonotype clustering and error correction. A nonparametric unseen species model using Euler transformation provided a lower-bound estimate of total TCR beta diversity. The raw public reads went through TCRdb reprocessing: fastp at Q25, MiXCR clone calling, in-frame beta chains kept. Entries that share a CDR3 protein sequence are merged under the most common genes and DNA. These V and J calls rely on TCRdb rather than the paper's analysis. In this sample the table shows fewer than 950,000 distinct CDR3 sequences, approximately 53% of which occur a single time. The ten largest make up around 41% of the sample.

CDR1 and CDR2, per the germline V gene, are MNHEY and SVGAGI. V gives up 5 bases and J gives up 2 bases, and the segment between their germline ends measures 13 bases. The CDR3 sequence holds 14 residues, the cysteine and phenylalanine included. Of all the DNA, just the CDR3 is kept, 42 bases in frame from base 1. Concerning this clonotype itself: Its antigen remains undetermined. No base qualities exist here, and no much larger clone lies one base off it.

The donors were roughly 39 Caucasian individuals from Russia, aged roughly 6 to 90 years, who were systemically healthy. Each donor gave about 9.8 milliliters of peripheral blood, drawn into EDTA-treated Vacutainer tubes. PBMCs were isolated by Ficoll-Paque density-gradient centrifugation, with at least 6 million obtained per sample. Total RNA, at least 5 micrograms per sample, was extracted from PBMCs with Trizol reagent. The percentages of naive CD45RAhigh/CD27high T cells were determined by flow cytometry on a PBMC aliquot from every donor. This sequence was found in an elderly man in good health. Sequenced material: blood. Recombination linked TRBV6-5 to TRBJ2-7; the D gene identity is not certain. This receptor has the CDR3 CASSNLGETYEQYF. The DNA sequence reads TGTGCCAGCAGTAATCTCGGCGAGACCTACGAGCAGTACTTC.